The next 4 T cell receptor beta chains were all read from a single sample in a study of blood T cell repertoires in COVID-19. Produced via immunoSEQ multiplex PCR; TCRdb's table is partial and in-frame only. Of approximately 94,000 clones in the sample, 80% to 95% were seen once. The sample comprised peripheral blood. Receptors originate from a woman in her forties or fifties in a cohort sampled during active COVID-19.

This chain joins TRBV6-1 and TRBJ2-3; TRBD2 matches 8 bases. The CDR3 is 14 amino acids. Per germline, CDR1 MNHNS and CDR2 SASEGT. Trimming removed 1 base from V and 5 bases from J; junction bases left unmatched: 2. In nucleotides, the CDR3 is TGTGCCAGCAGTGAAGACGGGAGGGTAGATACGCAGTATTTT. Its translation is CASSEDGRVDTQYF.

The V gene is TRBV11-2, the J gene TRBJ2-1; D is unclear. The CDR3 has 14 residues. V gave up 0 bases and J gave up 4 bases, with 7 bases separating them. Germline lookup yields CDR1 SGHAT and CDR2 FQNNGV. The CDR3 coding sequence is TGTGCCAGCAGCTTAGATGGCCGATACAATGAGCAGTTCTTC. This sequence encodes CASSLDGRYNEQFF.

The chain carries TRBV19 and TRBJ1-5; TRBD1 might be the D (5 bases). The V gene's germline CDR1 is LNHDA and CDR2 SQIVND (reference sequence). The germline V and J ends were trimmed by 6 bases and 1 base, with 13 bases remaining between them. This CDR3 comprises 15 residues. CDR3 protein: CASSRKGQSNQPQHF. For the CDR3, the DNA is TGTGCCAGTAGCCGAAAGGGGCAAAGCAATCAGCCCCAGCATTTT.

The V and J genes are TRBV10-1 and TRBJ1-1; D is unresolved. Germline-derived CDR1 and CDR2 are WNHNN and SYGVQD (reference sequence). The CDR3 has 12 residues. Trimming stripped 9 bases from V and 6 bases from J, with 14 bases between. CDR3 protein: CAREGTSSEAFF. DNA for the CDR3: TGCGCCAGGGAGGGTACATCTTCTGAAGCTTTCTTT.